A single sample is the source of the 14 T cell receptor beta chains below, sequenced in a study of blood T cell repertoires in COVID-19 (dated by TCRdb to between 2020 and 2021). The library was prepared using the immunoSEQ multiplex PCR assay. Drawn from immuneACCESS, this table holds only the in-frame rearrangements with V and J called that TCRdb kept. Clones are partly lost; checked studies trace under half to an unresolved V gene and leave the rest unexplained. The sample data list fewer than 90,000 clones, and roughly 87% of these were observed just once. The top ten constitute 15% of the sample. Sequenced sample: peripheral blood. These receptors were taken from a male donor with acute or convalescent COVID-19.

This clone appeared a single time. The chain has TRBV2 and TRBJ2-7; the match to TRBD2 covers 7 bases. The trim removed 8 bases at V and 2 bases at J, leaving 0 bases unmatched. This CDR3 is 11 amino acids long. Germline V gene data show CDR1 as SNHLY and CDR2 as FYNNEI. The CDR3 DNA follows: TGTGCCAGCGGGGGGGCCTACGAGCAGTACTTC. Translated, it gives CASGGAYEQYF.

The chain couples TRBV5-5 to TRBJ2-7, with D tentatively TRBD1 (6 bases). CDR3 length equals 14 residues. CDR1 and CDR2 (germline): SGHKS, YYEKEE (reference sequence). Trimming removed 4 bases from V and 7 bases from J, with 18 bases in between. The CDR3 DNA reads as TGTGCCAGCAGCATCCGGGACACGTCGTGGGAGCAGTACTTC. It encodes CASSIRDTSWEQYF.

The CDR3 spells CASSPNPGQYEQYF. CDR3 in DNA: TGTGCCAGCAGCCCCAACCCGGGACAGTACGAGCAGTACTTC. The chain carries TRBV3-1 (or the pseudogene TRBV3-2) and TRBJ2-7; TRBD1 matches 7 bases. Germline trimming cut 4 bases from V and 4 bases from J; bases unmatched to any gene: 7. CDR1 and CDR2 (germline): LGHDT, YNNKEL (reference sequence). The CDR3 runs to 14 residues.

The rearrangement links TRBV6-2 or TRBV6-3 to TRBJ2-3, with 10 bases aligning to TRBD2. The length of the CDR3 is 14 residues. The V gene end was trimmed by 5 bases and the J gene end by 7 bases; junction bases not matched to a gene: 6. Germline-derived CDR1 and CDR2 are MNHEY and SVGEGT. The CDR3 spells CASSASGGANTQYF. CDR3 coding DNA: TGTGCCAGCAGTGCCAGCGGGGGGGCGAATACGCAGTATTTT.

This chain links TRBV5-1 with TRBJ2-1, with D perhaps TRBD1 (6 bases). The CDR3 is 12 amino acids. CDR1 and CDR2 (germline): SGHRS, YFSETQ. With 0 bases removed from V and 10 bases from J, the gap between germline ends came to 8 bases. CDR3 sequence (DNA): TGCGCCAGCAGCTTGGCCGGGACAGAGCAGTTCTTC. It encodes CASSLAGTEQFF.

The CDR3 bases are TGTGCCAGCAGCCGTGGACTAGCCCAAGGGGTGGATACGCAGTATTTT. It encodes CASSRGLAQGVDTQYF. This chain uses TRBV6-2 or TRBV6-3 with TRBJ2-3; 8 bases agree with TRBD2. After removal of 6 bases from V and 6 bases from J, the junction contained 14 bases not matched to a gene. There are 16 residues in the CDR3. The germline V gene has CDR1 MNHEY and CDR2 SVGEGT.

The chain couples TRBV7-9 to TRBJ1-4, with D perhaps TRBD1 (5 bases). V shed 5 bases and J shed 6 bases, with 10 bases lying between them. The CDR3 covers 13 residues. Germline-derived CDR1 and CDR2 are SEHNR and FQNEAQ (reference sequence). In DNA, the CDR3 is TGTGCCAGCAGCCGGGGGAGGGATGAAAAACTGTTTTTT. This encodes CASSRGRDEKLFF.

The chain employs TRBV6-2 or TRBV6-3 and TRBJ2-1, with D unclear. The length of the CDR3 is 14 residues. The germline CDR1 and CDR2 sequences are MNHEY and SVGEGT. Trimming removed 0 bases at V and 4 bases at J, with 7 bases between. The CDR3 sequence is CASSYSFQYNEQFF. The CDR3 DNA reads TGTGCCAGCAGTTACTCTTTCCAATACAATGAGCAGTTCTTC.

This chain joins TRBV19 and TRBJ1-5; D remains ambiguous. Germline CDR1 is LNHDA and CDR2 is SQIVND (reference sequence). V dropped 3 bases and J dropped 2 bases, with 11 bases sitting between them. This CDR3 comprises 15 residues. The CDR3: CASSIGGNGNQPQHF. The CDR3 DNA is TGTGCCAGTAGTATCGGAGGGAATGGCAATCAGCCCCAGCATTTT.

This sequence joins TRBV11-2 and TRBJ2-7, with 10 bases aligning to TRBD1. CDR3 size: 14 residues. The germline V gene encodes CDR1 SGHAT and CDR2 FQNNGV. Trimming cost V 1 base and J 3 bases; bases outside gene matches: 0. The CDR3 DNA reads as TGTGCCAGCAGCTTAGGGGACAGGGGCTACGAGCAGTACTTC. The encoded protein is CASSLGDRGYEQYF.

Comments on this clone: Other DNA sequences of this sample code for an identical CDR3. The chain uses TRBV11-2 and TRBJ1-3; TRBD1 is a possible D gene (5 bases). The germline V and J ends were trimmed by 1 base and 0 bases, with 10 bases remaining between them. Germline V CDR1 and CDR2: SGHAT, FQNNGV. The CDR3 runs to 16 residues. The CDR3 sequence: CASSLGGQLSGNTIYF. The CDR3 region has the DNA TGTGCCAGCAGCTTAGGAGGACAACTCTCTGGAAACACCATATATTTT.

This chain links TRBV5-1 with TRBJ2-1; 8 nucleotides match TRBD1. CDR1 is SGHRS, CDR2 YFSETQ, per germline. There are 15 residues in the CDR3. Unmatched junction bases numbered 7, after V lost 1 base and J lost 7 bases. CDR3 bases: TGCGCCAGCAGCTTGCGGACAGGGTCGGGGAATGAGCAGTTCTTC. It yields the protein CASSLRTGSGNEQFF.

CDR3: CASSLPGTGISEQYF. CDR3 DNA: TGTGCCAGCAGTTTACCCGGGACAGGTATCTCCGAGCAGTACTTC. The V gene is TRBV28, the J gene TRBJ2-7; 8 bases are shared with TRBD1. Germline CDR1 is MDHEN and CDR2 is SYDVKM. V was pared by 2 bases and J by 6 bases, with 9 bases of the junction left unmatched. CDR3 length equals 15 residues.

This clone has more than one count but fewer than ten. This chain joins TRBV7-9 and TRBJ2-3; D may be TRBD2 (5 bases). CDR3 size: 18 residues. V dropped 1 base and J dropped 5 bases, with 22 bases sitting between them. The V gene's germline CDR1 is SEHNR and CDR2 FQNEAQ (reference sequence). This CDR3 is CASSLDRVETPRGDTQYF. The CDR3 coding sequence is TGTGCCAGCAGCTTAGACCGCGTCGAGACTCCTCGGGGAGATACGCAGTATTTT.